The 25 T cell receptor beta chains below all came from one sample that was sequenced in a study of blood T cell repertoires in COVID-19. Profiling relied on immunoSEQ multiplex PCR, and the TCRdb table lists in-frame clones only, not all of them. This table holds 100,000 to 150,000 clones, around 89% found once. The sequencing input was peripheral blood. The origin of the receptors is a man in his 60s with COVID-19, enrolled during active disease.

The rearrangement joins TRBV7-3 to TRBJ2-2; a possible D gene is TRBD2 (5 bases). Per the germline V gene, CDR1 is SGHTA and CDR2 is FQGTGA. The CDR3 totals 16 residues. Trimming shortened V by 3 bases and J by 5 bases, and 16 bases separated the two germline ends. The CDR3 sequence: CASSFYRFSGTGELFF. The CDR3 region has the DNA TGTGCCAGCAGCTTTTACCGGTTCTCGGGGACCGGGGAGCTGTTTTTT.

The CDR3 nucleotides are TGTGCCAGTAGTCAATCCGGGCCTCGGGGACAGCCTGGTTCCGGGGAGCTGTTTTTT. Protein sequence: CASSQSGPRGQPGSGELFF. The rearrangement uses TRBV19 and TRBJ2-2; TRBD1 matches at 7 bases. CDR3 length: 19 amino acids. Germline CDR1 is LNHDA and CDR2 is SQIVND (reference sequence). V lost 5 bases, J lost 6 bases, and 21 bases stayed unmatched.

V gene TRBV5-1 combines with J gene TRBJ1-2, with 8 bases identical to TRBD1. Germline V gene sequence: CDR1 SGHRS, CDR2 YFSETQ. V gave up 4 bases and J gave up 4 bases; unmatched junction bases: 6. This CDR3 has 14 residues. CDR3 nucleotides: TGCGCCAGCAGCACGACAGGGGAAAGCTATGGCTACACCTTC. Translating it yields CASSTTGESYGYTF.

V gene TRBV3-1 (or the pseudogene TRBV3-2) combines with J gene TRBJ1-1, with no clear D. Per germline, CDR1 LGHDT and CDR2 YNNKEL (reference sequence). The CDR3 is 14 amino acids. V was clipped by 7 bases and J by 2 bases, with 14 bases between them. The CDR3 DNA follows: TGTGCCAGCACCTCCCTTGCCAGAAACACTGAAGCTTTCTTT. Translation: CASTSLARNTEAFF.

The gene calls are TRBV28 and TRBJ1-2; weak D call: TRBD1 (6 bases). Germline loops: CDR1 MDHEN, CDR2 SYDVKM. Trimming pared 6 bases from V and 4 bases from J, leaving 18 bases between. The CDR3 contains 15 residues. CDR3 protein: CASSWGHKNPYGYTF. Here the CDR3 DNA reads TGTGCCAGCAGCTGGGGGCATAAGAACCCCTATGGCTACACCTTC.

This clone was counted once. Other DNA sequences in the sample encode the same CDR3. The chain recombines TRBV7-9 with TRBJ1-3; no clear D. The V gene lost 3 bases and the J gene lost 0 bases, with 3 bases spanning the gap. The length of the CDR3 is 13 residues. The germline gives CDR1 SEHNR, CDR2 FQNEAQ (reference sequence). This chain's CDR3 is CASSLSSGNTIYF. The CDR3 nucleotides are TGTGCCAGCAGCTTGAGCTCTGGAAACACCATATATTTT.

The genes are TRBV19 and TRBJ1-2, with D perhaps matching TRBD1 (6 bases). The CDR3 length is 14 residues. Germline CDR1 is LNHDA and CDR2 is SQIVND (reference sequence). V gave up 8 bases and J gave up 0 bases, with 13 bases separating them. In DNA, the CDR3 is TGTGCCAGTCTACAGGGTCCGGCTAACTATGGCTACACCTTC. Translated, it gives CASLQGPANYGYTF.

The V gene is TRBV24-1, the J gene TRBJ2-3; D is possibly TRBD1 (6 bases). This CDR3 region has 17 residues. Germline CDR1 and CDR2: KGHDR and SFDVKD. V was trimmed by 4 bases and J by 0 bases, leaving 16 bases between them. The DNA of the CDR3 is TGTGCCACCAGTGACCAGACAGGAGACCCGAGCACAGATACGCAGTATTTT. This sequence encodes CATSDQTGDPSTDTQYF.

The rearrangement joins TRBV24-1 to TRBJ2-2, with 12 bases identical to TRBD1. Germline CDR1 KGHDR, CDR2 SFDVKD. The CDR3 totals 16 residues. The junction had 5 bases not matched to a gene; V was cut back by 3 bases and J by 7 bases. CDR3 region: CATSDQGQGANGELFF. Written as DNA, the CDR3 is TGTGCCACCAGTGATCAGGGACAGGGGGCGAACGGGGAGCTGTTTTTT.

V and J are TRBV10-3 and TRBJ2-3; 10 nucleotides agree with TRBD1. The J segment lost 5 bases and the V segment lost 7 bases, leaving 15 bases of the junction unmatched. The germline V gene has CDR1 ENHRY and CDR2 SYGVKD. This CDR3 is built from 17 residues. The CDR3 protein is CAITPGQGKPGLDTQYF. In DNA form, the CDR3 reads TGTGCCATCACACCGGGACAGGGGAAACCGGGATTAGATACGCAGTATTTT.

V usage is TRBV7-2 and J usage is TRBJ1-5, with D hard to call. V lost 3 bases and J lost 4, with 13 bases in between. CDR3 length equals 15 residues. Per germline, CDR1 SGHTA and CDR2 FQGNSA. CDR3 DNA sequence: TGTGCCAGCAGCTTCCGGGATACCAGAAATCAGCCCCAGCATTTT. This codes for CASSFRDTRNQPQHF.

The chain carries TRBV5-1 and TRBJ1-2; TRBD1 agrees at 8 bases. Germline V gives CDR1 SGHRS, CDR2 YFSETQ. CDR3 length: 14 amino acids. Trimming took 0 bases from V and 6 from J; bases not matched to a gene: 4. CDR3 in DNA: TGCGCCAGCAGCTTGGACAGGGGGAGTCATGGCTACACCTTC. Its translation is CASSLDRGSHGYTF.

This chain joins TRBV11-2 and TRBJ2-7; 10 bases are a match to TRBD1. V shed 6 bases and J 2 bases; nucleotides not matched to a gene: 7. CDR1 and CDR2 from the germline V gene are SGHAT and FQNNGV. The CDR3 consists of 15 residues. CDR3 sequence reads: CASRAPGQGTYEQYF. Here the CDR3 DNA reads TGTGCCAGCAGGGCCCCGGGACAGGGGACCTACGAGCAGTACTTC.

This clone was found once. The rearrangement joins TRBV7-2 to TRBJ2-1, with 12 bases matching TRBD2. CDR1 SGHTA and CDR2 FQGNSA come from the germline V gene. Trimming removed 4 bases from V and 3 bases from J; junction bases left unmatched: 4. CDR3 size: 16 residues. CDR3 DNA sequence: TGTGCCAGCAGCTCACAGACTAGCGGGGGCTACAATGAGCAGTTCTTC. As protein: CASSSQTSGGYNEQFF.

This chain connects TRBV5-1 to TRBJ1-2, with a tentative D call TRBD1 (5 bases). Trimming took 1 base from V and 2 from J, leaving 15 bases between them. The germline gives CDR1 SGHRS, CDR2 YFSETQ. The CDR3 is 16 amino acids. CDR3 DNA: TGCGCCAGCAGCTTGATCCCAGGGCTGGGCAACTATGGCTACACCTTC. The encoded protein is CASSLIPGLGNYGYTF. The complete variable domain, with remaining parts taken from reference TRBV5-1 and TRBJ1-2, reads KAGVTQTPRYLIKTRGQQVTLSCSPISGHRSVSWYQQTPGQGLQFLFEYFSETQRNKGNFPGRFSGRQFSNSRSEMNVSTLELGDSALYLCASSLIPGLGNYGYTFGSGTRLTVV.

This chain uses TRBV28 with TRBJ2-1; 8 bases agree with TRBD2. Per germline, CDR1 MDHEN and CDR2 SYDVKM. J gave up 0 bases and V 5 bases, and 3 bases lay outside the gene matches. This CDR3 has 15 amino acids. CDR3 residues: CASSQTSASYNEQFF. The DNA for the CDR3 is TGTGCCAGCAGTCAGACTAGCGCCTCCTACAATGAGCAGTTCTTC.

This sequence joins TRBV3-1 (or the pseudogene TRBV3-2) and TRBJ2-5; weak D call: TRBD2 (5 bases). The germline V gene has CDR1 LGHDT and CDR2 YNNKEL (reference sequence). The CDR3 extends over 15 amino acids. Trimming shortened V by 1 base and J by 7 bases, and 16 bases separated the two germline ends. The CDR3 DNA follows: TGTGCCAGCAGCCAAGGGCGAGGGCCTGAAACGACCCAGTACTTC. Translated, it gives CASSQGRGPETTQYF.

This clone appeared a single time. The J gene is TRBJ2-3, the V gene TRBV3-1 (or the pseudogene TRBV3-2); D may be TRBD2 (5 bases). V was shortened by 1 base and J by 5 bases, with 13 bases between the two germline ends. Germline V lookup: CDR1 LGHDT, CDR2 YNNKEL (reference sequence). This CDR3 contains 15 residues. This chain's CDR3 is CASSQARGVGDTQYF. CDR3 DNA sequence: TGTGCCAGCAGCCAAGCTCGGGGTGTGGGAGATACGCAGTATTTT.

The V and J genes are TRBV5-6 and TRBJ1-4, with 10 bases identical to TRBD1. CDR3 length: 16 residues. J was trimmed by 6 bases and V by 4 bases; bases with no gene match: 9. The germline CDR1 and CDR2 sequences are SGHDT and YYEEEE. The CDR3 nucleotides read TGTGCCAGCAGCGCATATGGGGGGACAGGGGATGAAAAACTGTTTTTT. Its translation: CASSAYGGTGDEKLFF.

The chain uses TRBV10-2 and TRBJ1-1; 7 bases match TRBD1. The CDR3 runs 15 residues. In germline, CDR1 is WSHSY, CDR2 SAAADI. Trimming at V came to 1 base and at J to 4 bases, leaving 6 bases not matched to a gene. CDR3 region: CASSEYRGSGTEAFF. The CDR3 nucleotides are TGCGCCAGCAGTGAGTACAGGGGAAGTGGCACTGAAGCTTTCTTT.

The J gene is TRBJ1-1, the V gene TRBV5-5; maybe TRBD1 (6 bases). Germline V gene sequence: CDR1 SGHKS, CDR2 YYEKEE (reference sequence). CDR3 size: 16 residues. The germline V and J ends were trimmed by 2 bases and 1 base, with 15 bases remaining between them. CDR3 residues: CASSLSPGQGNTEAFF. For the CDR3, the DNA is TGTGCCAGCAGCTTATCACCGGGACAAGGGAACACTGAAGCTTTCTTT.

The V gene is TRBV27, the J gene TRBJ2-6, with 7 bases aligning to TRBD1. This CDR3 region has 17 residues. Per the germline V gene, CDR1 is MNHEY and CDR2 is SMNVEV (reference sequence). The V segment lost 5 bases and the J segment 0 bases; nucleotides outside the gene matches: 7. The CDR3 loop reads CASSLRRDSSGANVLTF. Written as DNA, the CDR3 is TGTGCCAGCAGTCTCCGCCGGGACAGCTCTGGGGCCAACGTCCTGACTTTC.

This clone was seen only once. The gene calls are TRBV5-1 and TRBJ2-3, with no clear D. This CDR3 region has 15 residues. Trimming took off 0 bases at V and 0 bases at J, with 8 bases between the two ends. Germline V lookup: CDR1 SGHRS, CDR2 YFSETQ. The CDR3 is CASSLGARSTDTQYF. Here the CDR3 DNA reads TGCGCCAGCAGCTTGGGAGCCCGAAGCACAGATACGCAGTATTTT.

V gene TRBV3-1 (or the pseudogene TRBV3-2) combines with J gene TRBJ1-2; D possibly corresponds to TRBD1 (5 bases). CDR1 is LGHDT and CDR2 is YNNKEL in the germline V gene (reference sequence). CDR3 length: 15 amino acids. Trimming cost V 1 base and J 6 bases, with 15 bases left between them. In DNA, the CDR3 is TGTGCCAGCAGCCAAGCCCCAGGGCGGTTCGATGGCTACACCTTC. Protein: CASSQAPGRFDGYTF.

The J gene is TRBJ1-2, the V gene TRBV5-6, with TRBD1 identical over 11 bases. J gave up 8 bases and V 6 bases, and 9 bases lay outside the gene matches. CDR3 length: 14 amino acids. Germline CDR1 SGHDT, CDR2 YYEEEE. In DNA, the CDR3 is TGTGCCAGCAACTGGGACAGGGGGTCGTCGGGCTACACCTTC. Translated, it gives CASNWDRGSSGYTF.